This TCR beta chain was recorded in a study of OX40 agonist ivuxolimab in advanced cancers. General study results and limits: At 0.1-3.0 mg/kg, partial responders had clonal expansion among the lowest observed.

Turning to this clone: The antigen remains undetermined.

Germline V lookup: CDR1 SGHNT, CDR2 YYREEE (reference sequence). V trimming: 4 bases; J trimming: 4 bases; junction bases outside the gene matches: 7. This CDR3 region has 17 residues. Profiling relied on immunoSEQ multiplex PCR, and the TCRdb table lists in-frame clones only, not all of them. The sample shows 30,000 to 35,000 clones, around 81% of them seen only once. This receptor was taken from an adult with an advanced solid tumor such as melanoma, head and neck, liver or kidney cancer. The gene calls are TRBV5-4 and TRBJ2-2; 13 bases align to TRBD2. The material sequenced was CD4+ or CD8+ T cells sorted from blood, taken in a trial of the OX40 agonist ivuxolimab. CDR3 DNA sequence: TGTGCCAGCAGCGAACTAGCGGGAGGGTCGAGCACCGGGGAGCTGTTTTTT. It translates to CASSELAGGSSTGELFF.